This TCR beta chain was sequenced for a study of shared clonotypes between healthy human individuals. TCRdb keeps only in-frame clones here, not all; method: immunoSEQ multiplex PCR. The table shows some 1.5 million clones, with more than 95% occurring only once. A word on this clone: Its matching antigen is unknown.

Study findings and constraints: Around 5.3% of naive CD4 clonotypes were shared across a few donors.

V lost 3 bases, J lost 4 bases, and 15 bases lay in between. The CDR3 extends over 15 amino acids. Germline CDR1 KGHSH, CDR2 LQKENI. The TCR was taken from a man aged 25-45 years in good health. The specimen was naive CD4+ T cells sorted from blood. Subset given: CD45RA+ positively selected. V usage is TRBV18 and J usage is TRBJ1-2, with TRBD1 as a possible D gene (6 bases). CDR3 residues: CASSPQGRGGYGYTF. The CDR3 nucleotides read TGTGCCAGCTCACCCCAGGGCAGGGGTGGCTATGGCTACACCTTC.